This is a list of T cell receptor beta chains from one sample in a study of shared clonotypes between healthy human individuals. Generated by immunoSEQ multiplex PCR, the TCRdb table keeps only in-frame clones and is missing some. The sample has 2 million to 2.5 million clones; approximately 94% are singletons. Sequencing input: naive CD4+ T cells sorted from blood. These receptors were taken from a man between 18 and 29 years old in good health. CDR3s include the opening cysteine and the closing phenylalanine or tryptophan. D genes are given only for firm matches. Only some rows state a clone size, as once, few, many or a class for expanded clones.

v_gene,abundance,j_gene,d_gene,CDR3nt,CDR3aa
TRBV4-1,NA,TRBJ2-3,TRBD2,TGCGCCAGCAGCCCGGGGGGAGGGACTAGCGCAGATACGCAGTATTTT,CASSPGGGTSADTQYF
TRBV6-5,once,TRBJ1-1,NA,TGTGCCAGCAGTTACTCGGACGGGGTGAGCACTGAAGCTTTCTTT,CASSYSDGVSTEAFF
TRBV12-5,NA,TRBJ1-2,NA,TGTGCTAGTGGTTTGGGTGGCAGGGGCTCCTATGGCTACACCTTC,CASGLGGRGSYGYTF
TRBV5-1,NA,TRBJ1-5,NA,TGCGCCAGCAGCTTGGAGGGCAGGGGAAGCAATCAGCCCCAGCATTTT,CASSLEGRGSNQPQHF
TRBV2,NA,TRBJ2-2,NA,TGTGCCAGCAGTGAAGACTTGTGGGGACAAGGGGCGCAGGATGACGGGGAGCTGTTTTTT,CASSEDLWGQGAQDDGELFF
TRBV6-4,NA,TRBJ1-2,NA,TGTGCCAGCAGTGACTCGAAGGCAGGGAAAGATGGCTACACCTTC,CASSDSKAGKDGYTF
TRBV10-3,NA,TRBJ2-5,NA,TGTGCCATCAGTGAGGGGGAGACCCAGTACTTC,CAISEGETQYF
TRBV5-6,NA,TRBJ2-5,TRBD2,TGTGCCAGCAGCCATAGCGGGGGGGTTGAGACCCAGTACTTC,CASSHSGGVETQYF
TRBV30,NA,TRBJ1-6,TRBD1,TGTGCCTGGGCCGGACAGGGGGGTTCACCCCTCCACTTT,CAWAGQGGSPLHF
TRBV7-9,NA,TRBJ2-2,TRBD1,TGTGCCAGCAGCTTAAGAAAGGGGACAGTCCCCGGGGAGCTGTTTTTT,CASSLRKGTVPGELFF
TRBV10-3,NA,TRBJ2-7,NA,TGTGCCATTTTGGATCGTTCCACTTACGAGCAGTACTTC,CAILDRSTYEQYF
TRBV5-1,NA,TRBJ2-2,NA,TGCGCCAGCAGCTTGGTGGCCGGGAACACCGGGGAGCTGTTTTTT,CASSLVAGNTGELFF
TRBV7-3,NA,TRBJ1-5,NA,TGTGCCAGCGGGGGCAGGGTCAATCAGCCCCAGCATTTT,CASGGRVNQPQHF
TRBV30,NA,TRBJ2-7,TRBD1,TGTGCCTGGAGTAGGACAGGGGACTACGAGCAGTACTTC,CAWSRTGDYEQYF
TRBV5-1,NA,TRBJ2-2,NA,TGCGCCAGCAGCCCCTGGGGCGGGACGACGAACACCGGGGAGCTGTTTTTT,CASSPWGGTTNTGELFF
TRBV6-1,NA,TRBJ2-7,TRBD1,TGTGCCAGCAGTGAAGCGGGACAGTCCTACGAGCAGTACTTC,CASSEAGQSYEQYF
TRBV18,NA,TRBJ2-5,NA,TGTGCCAGCCAACCGTTGGTAGAAGAGACCCAGTACTTC,CASQPLVEETQYF
TRBV6-1,NA,TRBJ1-4,TRBD1,TGTGCCAGCAGTGTTGCCGGGACAGGGGGTTATAATGAAAAACTGTTTTTT,CASSVAGTGGYNEKLFF
TRBV6-6,NA,TRBJ2-5,NA,TGTGCCAGCAGTTACGTTCCCCTCCAAGAGACCCAGTACTTC,CASSYVPLQETQYF
TRBV5-1,NA,TRBJ2-7,NA,TGCGCCAGCAGCGGGTTGGTGGGAGCAGTGTACGAGCAGTACTTC,CASSGLVGAVYEQYF
TRBV4-3,NA,TRBJ1-6,NA,TGCGCCAGCAGCCAAGTGACAGTCAATTCACCCCTCCACTTT,CASSQVTVNSPLHF
TRBV10-2,NA,TRBJ2-7,NA,TGCGCCAGCAGTGAGAGGCAGGGATCAATATACGAGCAGTACTTC,CASSERQGSIYEQYF
TRBV19,NA,TRBJ2-7,NA,TGTGCCAGTAGTATAACCGCGGGCAGCTCCTACGAGCAGTACTTC,CASSITAGSSYEQYF
TRBV5-1,NA,TRBJ2-7,TRBD1,TGCGCCAGCAGCTTGGCCCAGGGGGCGGCCCACGAGCAGTACTTC,CASSLAQGAAHEQYF
TRBV5-1,NA,TRBJ2-7,NA,TGCGCCAGCAGCTGGGTCCCCGGGTTGGAAGGACTCTACGAGCAGTACTTC,CASSWVPGLEGLYEQYF
TRBV6-6,NA,TRBJ2-7,NA,TGTGCCAGCAGTTACTTCGAGAGCTCCTACGAGCAGTACTTC,CASSYFESSYEQYF
TRBV18,NA,TRBJ1-1,NA,TGTGCCAGCTCATCCTCTTCCGGGACGTACACTGAAGCTTTCTTT,CASSSSSGTYTEAFF